This TCR beta chain stems from a study of cytomegalovirus exposure and HLA in healthy donors. Notes on the study in general: Earlier analysis looked at TCR beta V segments, and most were productive about 87% or about 30% of the time.

PCR amplification relied on 60 Vbeta primers (plus 13 Jbeta primers). Data came from immunoSEQ multiplex PCR; TCRdb stores just in-frame clones and leaves some out. The sample lists around 67,000 clones, less than 70% occurring once. Looked up from germline, CDR1 is SGHNT and CDR2 is YENEEA. The CDR3 spans 14 residues. Trimming removed 5 bases from V and 5 bases from J; junction bases left unmatched: 5. This clone was counted only a few times. Its cognate antigen is unknown. The genes are TRBV11-3 and TRBJ2-2, with 7 bases that match TRBD1. Source material: PBMCs. The receptor was derived from a woman aged 45-59 years in good health and CMV-seronegative. The chain's CDR3 is CASSKYRGTGELFF. The CDR3, as DNA: TGTGCCAGCAGCAAATACAGGGGAACCGGGGAGCTGTTTTTT.